These 20 T cell receptor beta chains originate from one sample sequenced in a study of radiotherapy plus CTLA-4 blockade in lung cancer. Sequencing used immunoSEQ multiplex PCR; TCRdb keeps in-frame clones, though not all of them. The sample holds around 42,000 clones, around 63% seen once. This sample comprised peripheral blood, obtained from a patient treated with radiotherapy plus ipilimumab. The receptors derive from a human donor with non-small cell lung cancer who had a partial response to radiotherapy plus ipilimumab.

This chain links TRBV29-1 with TRBJ2-1; TRBD2 agrees at 8 bases. After removal of 6 bases from V and 9 bases from J, the junction contained 10 bases not matched to a gene. The V gene's germline CDR1 is SQVTM and CDR2 ANQGSEA. This CDR3 has 13 residues. In DNA form, the CDR3 reads TGCAGCGTCCGCCGAGACGGGGGGGGTGAGCAGTTCTTC. This codes for CSVRRDGGGEQFF.

The chain recombines TRBV5-4 with TRBJ2-7, with 10 bases that match TRBD2. V gave up 3 bases and J gave up 2 bases; unmatched junction bases: 5. Germline V lookup: CDR1 SGHNT, CDR2 YYREEE (reference sequence). The CDR3 loop spans 15 amino acids. The CDR3 bases are TGTGCCAGCAGCTCAAGCGGGGGGGGAACCTACGAGCAGTACTTC. Amino acids: CASSSSGGGTYEQYF.

The J gene is TRBJ2-5, the V gene TRBV5-6, with 8 bases matching TRBD1. CDR3 size: 15 residues. Per the germline V gene, CDR1 is SGHDT and CDR2 is YYEEEE. V lost 4 bases and J lost 4; bases outside the gene matches: 9. The CDR3 DNA follows: TGTGCCAGCAGCCGGAAAGCAGGGACAGGAGAGACCCAGTACTTC. It encodes CASSRKAGTGETQYF.

The rearrangement joins TRBV19 to TRBJ2-3; 8 bases match TRBD2. Trimming removed 8 bases from V and 0 bases from J; junction bases left unmatched: 7. Germline-derived CDR1 and CDR2 are LNHDA and SQIVND (reference sequence). This CDR3 spans 15 amino acids. Here the CDR3 DNA reads TGTGCCAGTTCTCTAGCGGGCCCTAGCACAGATACGCAGTATTTT. Residues: CASSLAGPSTDTQYF.

This clone was seen a handful of times. The chain recombines TRBV27 with TRBJ1-2; D ambiguous. V was trimmed by 6 bases and J by 7 bases, leaving 9 bases between them. Per the germline V gene, CDR1 is MNHEY and CDR2 is SMNVEV (reference sequence). The CDR3 sequence is 11 residues long. The DNA for the CDR3 is TGTGCCAGCAGGGACTCTCGTGGCTACACCTTC. It specifies CASRDSRGYTF.

The gene calls are TRBV2 and TRBJ1-2; D unresolved. This CDR3 spans 12 amino acids. V lost 7 bases and J lost 5, with 11 bases in between. Germline CDR1 reads SNHLY; CDR2 reads FYNNEI. CDR3 in DNA: TGTGCCAGCACGGAGGCGGGATATGGCTACACCTTC. It codes for CASTEAGYGYTF.

This clone was detected only a few times. Here the CDR3 reads CASSPTSGSEGNEQFF. The CDR3 bases are TGTGCCAGCAGTCCGACTAGCGGGAGTGAGGGGAATGAGCAGTTCTTC. V is TRBV7-9 and J is TRBJ2-1; 12 nucleotides align to TRBD2. The germline V gene encodes CDR1 SEHNR and CDR2 FQNEAQ (reference sequence). This CDR3 has 16 residues. V trimming: 6 bases; J trimming: 7 bases; junction bases outside the gene matches: 10.

In its sample, this clone was seen a few times. One end of the junction does not line up with germline, which may come from a read error. This chain joins TRBV30 and TRBJ1-6, with 7 bases fitting TRBD1. This CDR3 region has 13 residues. CDR1 is GTSNPN and CDR2 is SVGIG in the germline V gene (reference sequence). CDR3 loop: CAWNTGANSPLHF. The CDR3 DNA follows: TGTGCATGGAATACAGGGGCCAACTCACCCCTCCACTTT.

CDR3 region: CASSAWAGNTEAFF. For the CDR3, the DNA is TGTGCCAGCAGTGCGTGGGCAGGGAACACTGAAGCTTTCTTT. The gene calls are TRBV2 and TRBJ1-1; D is uncertain. Germline V gene sequence: CDR1 SNHLY, CDR2 FYNNEI. V was cut by 4 bases and J by 1 base, with 10 bases left in between. The CDR3 length is 14 residues.

This clone was seen only a few times. The chain is built from TRBV2 and TRBJ2-3, with 7 bases matching TRBD2. From germline, CDR1 is SNHLY and CDR2 FYNNEI. This CDR3 comprises 15 residues. With 6 bases clipped from V and 0 bases from J, the junction kept 6 bases outside the gene matches. The CDR3 DNA reads TGTGCCAGCAGGCAAGCGGGGAGGAGCACAGATACGCAGTATTTT. Its protein is CASRQAGRSTDTQYF.

V and J are TRBV11-3 and TRBJ1-1; no firm D call. V dropped 5 bases and J dropped 4 bases, with 11 bases sitting between them. CDR1 SGHNT and CDR2 YENEEA come from the germline V gene. This CDR3 has 13 residues. The CDR3 region is CASSPQEGTEAFF. The CDR3 bases are TGTGCCAGCAGCCCCCAGGAGGGCACTGAAGCTTTCTTT.

The J gene is TRBJ2-1, the V gene TRBV11-2; 16 bases line up with TRBD2. The CDR3 totals 14 residues. From germline, CDR1 is SGHAT and CDR2 FQNNGV. V shed 3 bases, J shed 16 bases, and the junction held 6 bases outside the gene matches. The CDR3 loop is CASSFGTSGRAFFF. DNA of the CDR3: TGTGCCAGCAGCTTTGGGACTAGCGGGAGGGCCTTCTTCTTC.

This chain connects TRBV18 to TRBJ2-5; D is possibly TRBD2 (6 bases). This CDR3 is 15 amino acids long. Germline V gene sequence: CDR1 KGHSH, CDR2 LQKENI. With 6 bases removed from V and 2 bases from J, the gap between germline ends came to 16 bases. Here the CDR3 reads CASSPTRALQETQYF. The CDR3 nucleotides read TGTGCCAGCTCTCCGACTAGGGCTCTTCAAGAGACCCAGTACTTC.

This chain links TRBV6-1 with TRBJ2-1; 9 bases are shared with TRBD2. Germline V gene data show CDR1 as MNHNS and CDR2 as SASEGT. With V trimmed by 6 bases and J by 4 bases, 1 base remained unmatched. The CDR3 has 13 amino acids. As DNA, the CDR3 is TGTGCCAGCAGCGGACTAGCGTACAATGAGCAGTTCTTC. Translating gives CASSGLAYNEQFF.

The chain is built from TRBV7-8 and TRBJ2-5, with TRBD2 identical over 8 bases. The germline gives CDR1 SGHVS, CDR2 FQNEAQ. The V gene end was trimmed by 5 bases and the J gene end by 1 base; junction bases not matched to a gene: 9. There are 16 residues in the CDR3. The CDR3: CASSRFRGGAQETQYF. The CDR3 coding sequence is TGTGCCAGCAGCCGATTCCGGGGGGGGGCCCAAGAGACCCAGTACTTC.

About this clone: Germline and junction disagree at one end, which may indicate a read error. The chain links TRBV7-7 to TRBJ2-5, with D maybe TRBD2 (7 bases). The CDR3 runs 17 residues. Germline assignment: CDR1 SSHAT and CDR2 FNYEAQ (reference sequence). As DNA, the CDR3 is TGTGCTAGCAGCTTAGGGAGTCTCGGGGGGCCCCAGGAGACCCAGTACTTC. It encodes CASSLGSLGGPQETQYF.

J is TRBJ2-5 and V is TRBV19, with 8 bases fitting TRBD2. The germline V gene has CDR1 LNHDA and CDR2 SQIVND (reference sequence). This CDR3 has 14 residues. J lost 5 bases, V lost 5 bases, and 7 bases had no gene match. In nucleotides, the CDR3 is TGTGCCAGTAGTGGGAGCGGGAGAGGGGAGACCCAGTACTTC. It specifies CASSGSGRGETQYF.

This clone was observed a few times. V is TRBV11-2 and J is TRBJ2-7, with D possibly TRBD1 on 6 matching bases. This CDR3 has 16 amino acids. Trimming shortened V by 3 bases and J by 2 bases, and 17 bases separated the two germline ends. Germline-derived CDR1 and CDR2 are SGHAT and FQNNGV. As DNA, the CDR3 is TGTGCCAGCAGCTTTTCATTGGGGGCAAAGACCTACGAGCAGTACTTC. Amino acids: CASSFSLGAKTYEQYF.

The chain carries TRBV18 and TRBJ1-3; TRBD1 aligns across 9 bases. The CDR3 length is 13 residues. Per germline, CDR1 KGHSH and CDR2 LQKENI. J gave up 1 base and V 9 bases, and 1 base lay outside the gene matches. CDR3 sequence: CASGQGSGNTIYF. The CDR3 DNA sequence: TGTGCCAGTGGACAGGGGTCTGGAAACACCATATATTTT.

This clone was found many times. This chain links TRBV10-3 with TRBJ1-5, with 7 bases identical to TRBD1. Germline V gives CDR1 ENHRY, CDR2 SYGVKD. The CDR3 spans 13 residues. V was pared by 6 bases and J by 2 bases, with 1 base of the junction left unmatched. The CDR3 is CAIRTGGNQPQHF. The CDR3 region has the DNA TGTGCCATCAGAACAGGGGGCAATCAGCCCCAGCATTTT.